The clone carrying this T cell receptor beta chain was detected only a few times. What it binds is not known. This specimen comes from a study of identical twins. Broader study findings: Out-of-frame alpha sequences common to twins exhibited a surplus of low generation probability. Clonotypes of the beta chain that were abundant in cord blood carried fewer insertions (memory repertoires showed none).

CDR1 MNHEY and CDR2 SMNVEV come from the germline V gene (reference sequence). V was clipped by 3 bases and J by 4 bases; unmatched bases: 5. This CDR3 is built from 15 residues. Unique molecular identifiers were present on cDNA, and template switching added a universal primer site. TCRdb redid the calling of the 5' RACE reads with MiXCR, one entry per CDR3 protein. The sample shows a few hundred thousand distinct CDR3 sequences, about 9% of them seen only once. The same data also went into a second study, on yellow fever vaccine responses in identical twins. That work adds: A vaccine T cell response that seemed partly convergent and partly personalized was reported in twins.

Sequencing was performed on CD8+ T cells sorted from blood. V gene TRBV27 combines with J gene TRBJ2-3; 9 bases are a match to TRBD2. The sequence was collected from a young woman in good health. Written as DNA, the CDR3 is TGTGCCAGCAGTTTGTCGGCGGGAGGGTCAGATACGCAGTATTTT. Residues: CASSLSAGGSDTQYF.